A single sample gave rise to the 28 T cell receptor beta chains below, sequenced in a study of graft-versus-host responses after intestinal transplantation. Only in-frame clones appear in the TCRdb table, and some are missing; sequencing was by immunoSEQ multiplex PCR. The data hold 100,000 to 110,000 clones, with about 90% observed a single time. For these receptors, no antigen is known. The input for sequencing was unstimulated CD4+ T cells sorted from spleen or lymph node cells, taken before transplant. The receptors shown here come from a human donor who was the organ donor for an intestinal transplant.

This sequence joins TRBV7-9 and TRBJ2-3, with TRBD1 as a possible D gene (6 bases). V shed 4 bases and J shed 2 bases, with 13 bases lying between them. Germline V gene lookup returns CDR1 SEHNR and CDR2 FQNEAQ (reference sequence). CDR3 length: 15 amino acids. The CDR3 reads CASSSQQGFTDTQYF. The CDR3 coding sequence is TGTGCCAGCAGCTCCCAACAGGGTTTCACAGATACGCAGTATTTT.

This clone was picked up a small number of times. V gene TRBV7-2 combines with J gene TRBJ1-5; 7 bases are shared with TRBD1. CDR3 length equals 13 residues. V lost 1 base to trimming and J lost 6 bases; unmatched junction nucleotides: 0. Germline-derived CDR1 and CDR2 are SGHTA and FQGNSA. The chain's CDR3 is CASSLDRGQPQHF. Here the CDR3 DNA reads TGTGCCAGCAGCTTAGACAGGGGTCAGCCCCAGCATTTT. The full variable domain, its missing parts supplied by reference TRBV7-2 and TRBJ1-5, is GAGVSQSPSNKVTEKGKDVELRCDPISGHTALYWYRQSLGQGLEFLIYFQGNSAPDKSGLPSDRFSAERTGGSVSTLTIQRTQQEDSAVYLCASSLDRGQPQHFGDGTRLSIL.

V and J are TRBV15 and TRBJ1-6; no firm D call. CDR1 and CDR2 (germline): LNHNV, YYDKDF (reference sequence). The V and J ends lost 0 bases and 7 bases respectively, with 13 bases between them. This CDR3 comprises 16 residues. The CDR3 DNA sequence: TGTGCCACCAGCAGAGATCGTCGGGCTATGAATTCACCCCTCCACTTT. As protein: CATSRDRRAMNSPLHF.

In its sample, this clone was seen a few times. The chain joins TRBV19 to TRBJ1-1; D is unclear. Trimming removed 7 bases at V and 1 base at J, with 4 bases between. Per germline, CDR1 LNHDA and CDR2 SQIVND (reference sequence). The CDR3 runs 11 residues. CDR3 sequence reads: CASTENTEAFF. The CDR3 bases are TGTGCCAGTACTGAGAACACTGAAGCTTTCTTT.

The chain carries TRBV30 and TRBJ1-1; no reliable D call. V lost 3 bases and J 4 bases, leaving 12 bases between the germline ends. This CDR3 has 13 amino acids. CDR1 GTSNPN and CDR2 SVGIG come from the germline V gene (reference sequence). The DNA of the CDR3 is TGTGCCTGGAGCCTCTGGGAGGCCACTGAAGCTTTCTTT. Protein: CAWSLWEATEAFF.

The chain is built from TRBV28 and TRBJ1-2; no reliable D call. CDR3 length equals 12 residues. Trimming shortened V by 6 bases and J by 6 bases, and 11 bases separated the two germline ends. The germline V gene has CDR1 MDHEN and CDR2 SYDVKM. Here the CDR3 reads CASSEEIHGYTF. In DNA form, the CDR3 reads TGTGCCAGCAGCGAAGAGATCCATGGCTACACCTTC.

The chain has TRBV2 and TRBJ2-1; 7 bases fit TRBD1. From germline, CDR1 is SNHLY and CDR2 FYNNEI. The CDR3 is 14 residues long. V lost 5 bases to trimming and J lost 3 bases; unmatched junction nucleotides: 4. The CDR3 sequence is CASSRTGIYNEQFF. The CDR3 DNA reads as TGTGCCAGCAGTAGGACAGGTATCTACAATGAGCAGTTCTTC.

This clone showed up just once. J is TRBJ2-4 and V is TRBV4-1; either TRBD1 or TRBD2 may fit D (5 bases each). The V end was cut by 4 bases, the J end by 5 bases, with 12 bases between. This CDR3 is 14 amino acids long. CDR1 MGHRA and CDR2 YSYEKL come from the germline V gene. The CDR3 coding sequence is TGCGCCAGCAGCCGGTCGGGACGGGAAAACATTCAGTACTTC. It yields the protein CASSRSGRENIQYF.

V gene TRBV19 combines with J gene TRBJ1-5; D unresolved. Looked up from germline, CDR1 is LNHDA and CDR2 is SQIVND (reference sequence). The CDR3 is made up of 17 amino acids. V was cut by 3 bases and J by 0 bases, with 15 bases left in between. CDR3 nucleotides: TGTGCCAGTAGTATTTCGGCCGCGTCCGGTAGCAATCAGCCCCAGCATTTT. Its protein product is CASSISAASGSNQPQHF.

The chain has TRBV5-1 and TRBJ2-3; weak D call: TRBD2 (5 bases). Trimming took 0 bases from V and 1 from J, leaving 9 bases between them. CDR1 SGHRS and CDR2 YFSETQ come from the germline V gene. This CDR3 spans 15 amino acids. The chain's CDR3 is CASSLDLLGTDTQYF. The DNA of the CDR3 is TGCGCCAGCAGCTTGGACCTACTAGGCACAGATACGCAGTATTTT.

V usage is TRBV29-1 and J usage is TRBJ1-1, with D perhaps TRBD1 (6 bases). Germline lookup yields CDR1 SQVTM and CDR2 ANQGSEA. This CDR3 is 12 amino acids long. Trimming removed 7 bases at V and 3 bases at J, with 12 bases between. The CDR3 DNA follows: TGCAGCGCTGGGACACCATACACTGAAGCTTTCTTT. It is translated as CSAGTPYTEAFF.

The chain uses TRBV28 and TRBJ1-2, with 7 nucleotides matching TRBD1. Looked up from germline, CDR1 is MDHEN and CDR2 is SYDVKM. The CDR3 is made up of 14 amino acids. The V gene end was trimmed by 8 bases and the J gene end by 6 bases; junction bases not matched to a gene: 12. The CDR3, as DNA: TGTGCCAGCGGCGGGGGACAGTCTATTCATGGCTACACCTTC. As protein: CASGGGQSIHGYTF.

The chain combines TRBV28 with TRBJ2-4; a possible D gene is TRBD2 (7 bases). The V end lost 2 bases, the J end lost 1 base, and 12 bases lay between the germline ends. CDR1 is MDHEN and CDR2 is SYDVKM in the germline V gene. The CDR3 length is 16 residues. The CDR3 reads CASSLVGGLAKNIQYF. The CDR3 coding sequence is TGTGCCAGCAGTTTAGTGGGGGGGCTGGCCAAAAACATTCAGTACTTC. Full variable domain (remainder filled in from reference TRBV28 and TRBJ2-4): DVKVTQSSRYLVKRTGEKVFLECVQDMDHENMFWYRQDPGLGLRLIYFSYDVKMKEKGDIPEGYSVSREKKERFSLILESASTNQTSMYLCASSLVGGLAKNIQYFGAGTRLSVL.

The V call is TRBV4-1, the J call TRBJ1-5; 7 bases are a match to TRBD1. The CDR3 is made up of 16 amino acids. CDR1 MGHRA and CDR2 YSYEKL come from the germline V gene. The J segment lost 2 bases and the V segment lost 2 bases, leaving 6 bases of the junction unmatched. CDR3 sequence reads: CASSQFPGQGNQPQHF. The CDR3 region has the DNA TGCGCCAGCAGCCAATTCCCCGGACAGGGCAATCAGCCCCAGCATTTT.

This chain uses TRBV29-1 with TRBJ2-3; D is tentatively TRBD1 or TRBD2 (6 bases each). The V end was cut by 7 bases, the J end by 4 bases, with 15 bases between. The germline gives CDR1 SQVTM, CDR2 ANQGSEA. The CDR3 has 13 residues. The CDR3 sequence: CSAAEGGSDTQYF. CDR3 bases: TGCAGCGCTGCTGAAGGGGGGTCAGATACGCAGTATTTT.

The gene calls are TRBV4-1 and TRBJ2-4; D may be TRBD1 (6 bases). V was clipped by 3 bases and J by 5 bases, with 8 bases between them. Germline V gene lookup returns CDR1 MGHRA and CDR2 YSYEKL. The CDR3 extends over 13 amino acids. The CDR3 region has the DNA TGCGCCAGCAGCCACGCAGGGGAAAACATTCAGTACTTC. It translates to CASSHAGENIQYF.

The rearrangement joins TRBV7-8 to TRBJ2-4; D is unresolved. Trimming pared 5 bases from V and 6 bases from J, leaving 5 bases between. Germline loops: CDR1 SGHVS, CDR2 FQNEAQ. The length of the CDR3 is 11 residues. CDR3 protein: CASSRANIQYF. CDR3 bases: TGTGCCAGCAGCCGCGCAAACATTCAGTACTTC.

The rearrangement links TRBV28 to TRBJ1-2, with a tentative D call TRBD1 (6 bases). CDR3 length equals 14 residues. Germline assignment: CDR1 MDHEN and CDR2 SYDVKM. Trimming removed 5 bases from V and 4 bases from J, with 14 bases in between. The DNA for the CDR3 is TGTGCCAGCAGTGTGACTGGGGGCCCCTATGGCTACACCTTC. Protein sequence: CASSVTGGPYGYTF.

The chain carries TRBV4-2 and TRBJ1-5; the D gene is possibly TRBD1 (6 bases). Germline V gene lookup returns CDR1 LGHNA and CDR2 YNFKEQ. The CDR3 contains 16 residues. Trimming took 0 bases from V and 4 from J, leaving 13 bases between them. CDR3 nucleotides: TGTGCCAGCAGCCAAGATCCAGGACAGAGTAATCAGCCCCAGCATTTT. It yields the protein CASSQDPGQSNQPQHF.

V gene TRBV6-1 combines with J gene TRBJ1-2, with no clear D. V was cut by 2 bases and J by 4 bases, with 14 bases left in between. Germline CDR1 reads MNHNS; CDR2 reads SASEGT. The CDR3 sequence is 15 residues long. CDR3 residues: CASSEPGLGLYGYTF. The DNA of the CDR3 is TGTGCCAGCAGTGAACCGGGTCTCGGTCTCTATGGCTACACCTTC.

This clone was seen more than once but under ten times. The chain links TRBV11-2 to TRBJ1-4; D gene uncertain. The V end lost 3 bases, the J end lost 8 bases, and 7 bases lay between the germline ends. This CDR3 is built from 12 residues. Germline loops: CDR1 SGHAT, CDR2 FQNNGV. The CDR3 sequence is CASSFPAEKLFF. The CDR3 nucleotides read TGTGCCAGCAGCTTTCCTGCGGAAAAACTGTTTTTT.

The chain links TRBV30 to TRBJ1-2; D remains unclear. V was clipped by 5 bases and J by 8 bases, with 24 bases between them. CDR1 GTSNPN and CDR2 SVGIG come from the germline V gene (reference sequence). The CDR3 sequence is 15 residues long. CDR3 sequence: CAWGRGLGGSGGYTF. Here the CDR3 DNA reads TGTGCCTGGGGTCGCGGGTTGGGTGGCTCGGGAGGCTACACCTTC.

The table lists this clone with a few counts. This chain joins TRBV28 and TRBJ2-7; D gene ambiguous. Trimming removed 8 bases from V and 2 bases from J, with 7 bases in between. The CDR3 is 11 residues long. Germline CDR1 MDHEN, CDR2 SYDVKM. CDR3 sequence reads: CASGPTYEQYF. CDR3 nucleotides: TGTGCCAGCGGTCCAACCTACGAGCAGTACTTC.

The rearrangement links TRBV5-4 to TRBJ1-2; D is unresolved. There are 14 residues in the CDR3. Germline loops: CDR1 SGHNT, CDR2 YYREEE (reference sequence). The V end lost 2 bases, the J end lost 3 bases, and 11 bases lay between the germline ends. The CDR3, as DNA: TGTGCCAGCAGCTTTTCAGGAGAATACTATGGCTACACCTTC. Its translation is CASSFSGEYYGYTF. The entire variable domain, with the rest obtained from reference TRBV5-4 and TRBJ1-2, is as follows: ETGVTQSPTHLIKTRGQQVTLRCSSQSGHNTVSWYQQALGQGPQFIFQYYREEENGRGNFPPRFSGLQFPNYSSELNVNALELDDSALYLCASSFSGEYYGYTFGSGTRLTVV.

The chain combines TRBV7-2 with TRBJ1-2, with D uncertain. The ends were cut back, 3 bases at V and 4 bases at J, with 12 bases in the middle. Germline CDR1 reads SGHTA; CDR2 reads FQGNSA. The CDR3 runs to 14 residues. For the CDR3, the DNA is TGTGCCAGCAGCTTCTTCGACCCTACCTATGGCTACACCTTC. Protein: CASSFFDPTYGYTF.

The chain couples TRBV28 to TRBJ2-7, with 10 bases aligning to TRBD1. Trimming took 5 bases from V and 4 from J; bases not matched to a gene: 11. This CDR3 contains 16 residues. CDR1 MDHEN and CDR2 SYDVKM come from the germline V gene. The CDR3 region has the DNA TGTGCCAGCAGTGAGCCGACAGGGGGCCATCCGTACGAGCAGTACTTC. Translated, it gives CASSEPTGGHPYEQYF.

In its sample, this clone was seen once. This chain links TRBV5-6 with TRBJ1-2; D unresolved. CDR1 and CDR2 from the germline V gene are SGHDT and YYEEEE. The CDR3 has 14 residues. V dropped 4 bases and J dropped 8 bases, with 18 bases sitting between them. The CDR3 DNA reads as TGTGCCAGCAGCCCGGACGGAGGGTTTATGGGCTACACCTTC. Amino acids: CASSPDGGFMGYTF.

The chain has TRBV5-3 and TRBJ2-1; D is unresolved. TRBV5-3 belongs to the ORF category, with a function that is uncertain. The CDR3 runs to 16 residues. Trimming cost V 1 base and J 0 bases, with 11 bases left between them. DNA of the CDR3: TGTGCCAGAAGCTTGACTCAGCGTCGCTCCTACAATGAGCAGTTCTTC. Amino acid sequence: CARSLTQRRSYNEQFF.